One T cell receptor (beta chain) is described in this entry. The antigen is undetermined. These data belong to a study of T cell responses to AZD1222 COVID-19 vaccine. Study observations and caveats: Only a handful of AZD1222 recipients were seropositive at baseline. The peak T cell response came first, and repertoires were sampled only after it.

The V and J ends lost 7 bases and 1 base respectively, with 16 bases between them. Germline loops: CDR1 MDHEN, CDR2 SYDVKM. This CDR3 spans 15 amino acids. Profiled with immunoSEQ multiplex PCR; TCRdb holds only in-frame clones, not every one. The data contain fewer than 200,000 clones, around 88% of them singletons. This clonotype originated in an adult in good health. The sequenced sample was peripheral blood, obtained on day 0 of AZD1222 vaccination. The V gene is TRBV28, the J gene TRBJ1-1; D is undetermined. Here the CDR3 DNA reads TGTGCCAGCAATGATGGCTCCTTGTGGAACACTGAAGCTTTCTTT. This gives the protein CASNDGSLWNTEAFF.